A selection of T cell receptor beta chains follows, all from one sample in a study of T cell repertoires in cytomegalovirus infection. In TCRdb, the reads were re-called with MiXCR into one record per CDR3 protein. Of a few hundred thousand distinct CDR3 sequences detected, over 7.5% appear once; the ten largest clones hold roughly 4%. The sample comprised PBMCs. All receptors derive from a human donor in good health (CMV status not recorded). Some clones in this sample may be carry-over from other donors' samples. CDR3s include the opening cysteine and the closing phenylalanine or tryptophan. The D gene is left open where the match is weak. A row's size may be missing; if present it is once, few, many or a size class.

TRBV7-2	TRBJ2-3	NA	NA	CASSLVGMGDTQYF	TGTGCCAGCAGCTTAGTCGGGATGGGAGATACGCAGTATTTT
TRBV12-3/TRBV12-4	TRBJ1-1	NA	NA	CASIVGGVAEAFF	TGTGCCAGCATCGTTGGGGGGGTAGCTGAAGCTTTCTTT
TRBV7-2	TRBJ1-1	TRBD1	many	CASSLAWTGQSFF	TGTGCCAGCAGCTTAGCATGGACAGGGCAGTCTTTCTTT
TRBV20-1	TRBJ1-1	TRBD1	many	CSASAGGKGAFF	TGCAGTGCTAGCGCAGGGGGCAAGGGGGCTTTCTTT
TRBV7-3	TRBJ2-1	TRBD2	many	CASSLGGTFYNNEQFF	TGTGCCAGCAGCTTGGGGGGGACTTTCTACAACAATGAGCAGTTCTTC
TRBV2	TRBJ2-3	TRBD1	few	CASRVDRGGTDTQYF	TGTGCCAGCAGGGTGGACAGGGGAGGCACAGATACGCAGTATTTT
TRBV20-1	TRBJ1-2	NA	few	CSAPGLGDGYTF	TGCAGTGCCCCGGGCCTGGGGGATGGCTACACCTTC
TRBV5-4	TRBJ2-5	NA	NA	CASSFLGIETQYF	TGTGCCAGCAGCTTTTTAGGGATTGAGACCCAGTACTTC
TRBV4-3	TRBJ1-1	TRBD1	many	CASSQVGAGGTSEAFF	TGCGCCAGCAGCCAAGTCGGCGCAGGGGGTACTTCTGAAGCTTTCTTT
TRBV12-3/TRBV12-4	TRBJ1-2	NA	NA	CASKGERYTF	TGTGCCAGCAAAGGGGAGCGCTACACCTTC
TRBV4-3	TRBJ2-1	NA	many	CASSQGRGGSNYNEQFF	TGCGCCAGCAGCCAAGGAAGGGGGGGGTCAAATTACAATGAGCAGTTCTTC
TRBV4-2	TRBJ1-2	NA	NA	CASSQAPGTLVSYGYTF	TGTGCCAGCAGCCAAGCCCCGGGGACACTCGTTTCCTATGGCTACACCTTC
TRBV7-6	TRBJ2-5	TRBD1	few	CASSRQGDRLETQYF	TGTGCCAGCAGTCGACAGGGGGATAGGTTGGAGACCCAGTACTTC
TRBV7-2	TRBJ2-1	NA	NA	CASSARDNEQFF	TGTGCCAGCAGTGCTAGAGACAATGAGCAGTTCTTC
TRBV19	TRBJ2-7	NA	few	CASSRGDYEQYF	TGTGCCAGCTCCCGTGGGGACTACGAGCAGTACTTC
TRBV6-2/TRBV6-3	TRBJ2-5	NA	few	CASSGEMTQYF	TGTGCCAGCAGTGGAGAGATGACCCAGTACTTC
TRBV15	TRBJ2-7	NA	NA	CATSSRLEGTSYEQYF	TGTGCCACCAGCAGCCGATTGGAGGGTACATCCTACGAGCAGTACTTC
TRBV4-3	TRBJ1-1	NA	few	CASSQDGLNTEAFF	TGCGCCAGCAGCCAAGACGGCCTGAACACTGAAGCTTTCTTT
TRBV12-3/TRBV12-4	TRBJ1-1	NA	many	CASRNGLQNTEAFF	TGTGCCAGCAGAAATGGACTGCAGAACACTGAAGCTTTCTTT
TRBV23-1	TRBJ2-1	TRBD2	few	CASSPDSGGIVGSYNEQFF	TGCGCCAGCAGTCCGGATAGCGGGGGGATCGTGGGCTCCTACAATGAGCAGTTCTTC
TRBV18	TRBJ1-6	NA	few	CASSPNKGSNSPLHF	TGTGCCAGCTCACCAAATAAGGGCTCCAATTCACCCCTCCACTTT
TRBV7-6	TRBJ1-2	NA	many	CASSFSTGTYGYTF	TGTGCCAGCAGTTTTAGCACAGGGACCTATGGCTACACCTTC
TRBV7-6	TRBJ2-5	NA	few	CASSEASLQETQYF	TGTGCCAGCAGCGAGGCGAGCCTCCAAGAGACCCAGTACTTC
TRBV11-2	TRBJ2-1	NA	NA	CASSVTRIGYEQFF	TGTGCCAGCAGCGTCACTAGGATTGGTTATGAGCAGTTCTTC
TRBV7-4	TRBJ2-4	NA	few	CASSDRDLPLAKNIQYF	TGTGCCAGCAGCGATCGGGACCTACCGCTAGCCAAAAACATTCAGTACTTC
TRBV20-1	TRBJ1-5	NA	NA	CSAQSRVGASYQPQHF	TGCAGTGCTCAATCCCGGGTAGGGGCGTCGTATCAGCCCCAGCATTTT
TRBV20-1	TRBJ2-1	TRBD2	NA	CSASPSPGLAVYNEQFF	TGCAGTGCTAGCCCTTCCCCGGGACTAGCGGTTTACAATGAGCAGTTCTTC
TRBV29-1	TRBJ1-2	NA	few	CSADEGGAYGYTF	TGCAGCGCTGATGAGGGGGGGGCCTATGGCTACACCTTC
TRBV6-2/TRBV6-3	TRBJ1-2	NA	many	CASSPGSLNYGYTF	TGTGCCAGCAGTCCGGGGAGTTTAAACTATGGCTACACCTTC
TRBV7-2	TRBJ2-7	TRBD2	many	CASSLARGGANEQYF	TGTGCCAGCAGCTTAGCGCGGGGGGGAGCGAACGAGCAGTACTTC
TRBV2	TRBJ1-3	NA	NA	CASSSGHGNTIYF	TGTGCCAGCAGTTCGGGACACGGAAACACCATATATTTT
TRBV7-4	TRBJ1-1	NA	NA	CASSLHDADTEAFF	TGTGCCAGCAGCCTCCACGATGCGGACACTGAAGCTTTCTTT
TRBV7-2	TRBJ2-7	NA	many	CASSLVQGLSYEQYF	TGTGCCAGCAGCTTAGTCCAGGGTCTCTCCTACGAGCAGTACTTC
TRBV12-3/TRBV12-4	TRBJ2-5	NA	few	CASTGTGETQYF	TGTGCCAGCACCGGGACGGGAGAGACCCAGTACTTC
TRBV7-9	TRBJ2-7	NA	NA	CASSLVGSGTYEQYF	TGTGCCAGCAGCTTAGTTGGTAGCGGAACCTACGAGCAGTACTTC
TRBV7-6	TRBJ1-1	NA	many	CASSSGVEAFF	TGTGCCAGCAGCTCAGGGGTTGAAGCTTTCTTT
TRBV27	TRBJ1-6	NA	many	CASSLAFGNSPLHF	TGTGCCAGCAGTTTGGCCTTTGGTAATTCACCCCTCCACTTT
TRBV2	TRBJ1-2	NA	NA	CASSDRVSAYGYTF	TGTGCCAGCAGTGATCGGGTTTCAGCGTATGGCTACACCTTC
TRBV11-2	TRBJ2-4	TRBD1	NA	CASSPQPGQGISRLKNIQYF	TGTGCCAGCAGCCCCCAACCGGGACAGGGAATCTCCAGACTCAAAAACATTCAGTACTTC
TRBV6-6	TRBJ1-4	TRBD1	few	CASSPTPGQGYEKLFF	TGTGCCAGCAGCCCGACTCCGGGACAGGGATATGAAAAACTGTTTTTT
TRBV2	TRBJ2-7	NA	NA	CASLEGLLDTYEQYF	TGTGCCAGCCTCGAAGGGCTTCTAGACACCTACGAGCAGTACTTC
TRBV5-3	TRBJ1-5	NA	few	CASSLGGVGQPQHF	TGTGCCAGCAGCTTGGGTGGGGTTGGCCAGCCCCAGCATTTT
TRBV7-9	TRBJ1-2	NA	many	CASSPYSYTNYGYTF	TGTGCCAGCAGCCCATACAGCTACACTAACTATGGCTACACCTTC
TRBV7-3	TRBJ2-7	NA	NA	CASSLTPNYEQYF	TGTGCCAGCAGCTTAACCCCGAACTACGAGCAGTACTTC
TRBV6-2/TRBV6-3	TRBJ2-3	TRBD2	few	CASMVGGRDTDTQYF	TGTGCCTCTATGGTCGGCGGGAGGGACACAGATACGCAGTATTTT